The 28 T cell receptor beta chains below come from one sample, sequenced in a study of spatial heterogeneity in lung cancer. The time point denotes: sample taken at primary tumor resection. Researchers sequenced whole RNA taken from tumor, nontumor lung or frozen PBMC without sorting. From the 5' RACE reads, TCRdb called clonotypes with MiXCR, one entry per CDR3 protein. The sample lists 20,000 to 25,000 distinct CDR3 sequences; 3.5% to 5% were seen once. The input for sequencing was PBMCs, taken at surgery. These receptors came from a male donor with early-stage non-small cell lung cancer.

This clonotype has just a few counts. The chain combines TRBV15 with TRBJ1-1; 11 bases fit TRBD1. There are 17 residues in the CDR3. Germline V gene data show CDR1 as LNHNV and CDR2 as YYDKDF (reference sequence). The V and J ends lost 1 base and 0 bases, in that order; junction bases with no gene match: 4. The CDR3 nucleotides read TGTGCCACCAGCAGAGGGGACAGGGGGGTAATGAACACTGAAGCTTTCTTT. As protein: CATSRGDRGVMNTEAFF.

At least ten counts were recorded for this clonotype. The chain joins TRBV7-2 to TRBJ2-6, with no clear D. Germline V CDR1 and CDR2: SGHTA, FQGNSA. CDR3 size: 16 residues. V lost 5 bases and J 2 bases, leaving 13 bases between the germline ends. The CDR3 coding sequence is TGTGCCAGCAGCCCAACCCACAATACTGGGGCCAACGTCCTGACTTTC. Amino acid sequence: CASSPTHNTGANVLTF.

This clonotype was seen at least ten times. V gene TRBV18 combines with J gene TRBJ2-2; no clear D. The ends were cut back, 2 bases at V and 1 base at J, with 5 bases in the middle. CDR1 KGHSH and CDR2 LQKENI come from the germline V gene. The CDR3 is 14 amino acids. The CDR3 coding sequence is TGTGCCAGCTCACCAATCAAGAACACCGGGGAGCTGTTTTTT. Translating it yields CASSPIKNTGELFF.

There are many counts of this clonotype. This chain links TRBV5-6 with TRBJ2-3, with TRBD2 as a possible D gene (6 bases). Trimming took off 2 bases at V and 5 bases at J, with 9 bases between the two ends. The CDR3 has 13 amino acids. Germline CDR1 and CDR2: SGHDT and YYEEEE. The CDR3 nucleotides read TGTGCCAGCAGCTTTCCGCGGGGAGATACGCAGTATTTT. Translated: CASSFPRGDTQYF.

This clonotype was detected many times. The J gene is TRBJ2-7, the V gene TRBV5-1; possibly TRBD1 for D (6 bases). The CDR3 covers 14 residues. Deletions cut 2 bases from V and 7 bases from J, with 16 bases between. Germline V CDR1 and CDR2: SGHRS, YFSETQ. The CDR3 reads CASSFNRDTGEQYF. The CDR3 DNA reads as TGCGCCAGCAGCTTTAACCGGGACACGGGGGAGCAGTACTTC.

This clonotype has ten or more counts. This chain links TRBV6-5 with TRBJ2-1; D may be TRBD1 (5 bases). The CDR3 covers 13 residues. V was pared by 4 bases and J by 12 bases, with 16 bases between. CDR1 and CDR2 (germline): MNHEY, SVGAGI. In DNA, the CDR3 is TGTGCCAGCAGTTCCTACCCCAGGGCCCCGCAGTTCTTC. Translation: CASSSYPRAPQFF.

This clonotype was counted many times. CDR3 DNA sequence: TGTGCCAGCAGCCAGGAACTAGCGGGAGTACTAAATGAGCAGTTCTTC. As protein: CASSQELAGVLNEQFF. This sequence joins TRBV5-6 and TRBJ2-1, with 11 nucleotides matching TRBD2. This CDR3 is built from 16 residues. The V segment lost 4 bases and the J segment 7 bases; nucleotides outside the gene matches: 10. CDR1 is SGHDT and CDR2 is YYEEEE in the germline V gene.

This clonotype is medium-sized within its sample. The chain uses TRBV29-1 and TRBJ1-1; 8 bases line up with TRBD1. The germline V gene has CDR1 SQVTM and CDR2 ANQGSEA. The CDR3 spans 15 residues. Trimming at V came to 3 bases and at J to 6 bases, leaving 12 bases not matched to a gene. CDR3 sequence (DNA): TGCAGCGTTGAGGCATGGGGACAGGCCGGAGCTGAAGCTTTCTTT. This encodes CSVEAWGQAGAEAFF.

This clonotype came up many times. This chain uses TRBV5-6 with TRBJ2-7; 8 bases align to TRBD1. Germline CDR1 is SGHDT and CDR2 is YYEEEE. The CDR3 extends over 13 amino acids. The V and J ends lost 3 bases and 7 bases, in that order; junction bases with no gene match: 6. The CDR3: CASSSVTGEEQYF. For the CDR3, the DNA is TGTGCCAGCAGCTCGGTGACAGGGGAAGAGCAGTACTTC. Full variable domain (outside the CDR3, taken from reference TRBV5-6 and TRBJ2-7): DAGVTQSPTHLIKTRGQQVTLRCSPKSGHDTVSWYQQALGQGPQFIFQYYEEEERQRGNFPDRFSGHQFPNYSSELNVNALLLGDSALYLCASSSVTGEEQYFGPGTRLTVT.

In its sample, this clonotype was seen many times. The chain employs TRBV12-3 or TRBV12-4 and TRBJ2-2, with TRBD1 matching 10 bases. This CDR3 has 15 amino acids. With V trimmed by 3 bases and J by 7 bases, 5 bases remained unmatched. For the CDR3, the DNA is TGTGCCAGCAGTTTTCGGGACAGGGGAGTCGGGGAGCTGTTTTTT. It is translated as CASSFRDRGVGELFF.

The genes are TRBV5-1 and TRBJ1-2; 9 nucleotides match TRBD1. Trimming cost V 3 bases and J 5 bases; bases outside gene matches: 8. Germline V gives CDR1 SGHRS, CDR2 YFSETQ. CDR3 length equals 15 residues. The CDR3 DNA sequence: TGCGCCAGCAGCTACGCCCCGGGACAGGGTTATGGCTACACCTTC. As protein: CASSYAPGQGYGYTF.

Notes on this clonotype: A read error may explain this, as a much larger clone is one base away. The J gene is TRBJ1-4, the V gene TRBV6-5, with D possibly matching TRBD1 (5 bases). The CDR3 totals 13 residues. Germline CDR1 MNHEY, CDR2 SVGAGI. In DNA, the CDR3 is TGTGCCGGCAGTTACAGGATGAATGAAAAACTGTTTTTT. Its protein product is CAGSYRMNEKLFF.

At least ten counts were recorded for this clonotype. The V gene is TRBV6-2 or TRBV6-3, the J gene TRBJ2-1, with 10 positions matching TRBD2. CDR3 length: 16 amino acids. V gave up 4 bases and J gave up 4 bases; unmatched junction bases: 7. Per germline, CDR1 MNHEY and CDR2 SVGEGT. The CDR3 here is CASSSTGLAEYNEQFF. CDR3 in DNA: TGTGCCAGCAGTTCGACTGGACTAGCGGAATACAATGAGCAGTTCTTC.

Of note for this clonotype: A read error may produce the germline difference seen at one junction end. The chain links TRBV12-3 or TRBV12-4 to TRBJ2-3; TRBD2 agrees at 11 bases. The CDR3 spans 14 residues. CDR3 loop: CASSLAGGMDTQYF. In DNA, the CDR3 is TGTGCCAGCAGTCTAGCGGGAGGAATGGATACGCAGTATTTT.

This clonotype was detected ten times or more. CDR3: CASSGGRIGRNTEAFF. The CDR3, as DNA: TGTGCCAGCAGTGGGGGCCGAATAGGACGAAACACTGAAGCTTTCTTT. The chain combines TRBV25-1 with TRBJ1-1, with D maybe TRBD1 (5 bases). In germline, CDR1 is MGHDK, CDR2 SYGVNS. This CDR3 region has 16 residues. Trimming took 4 bases from V and 2 from J, leaving 17 bases between them.

There are a few counts of this clonotype. The gene calls are TRBV6-5 and TRBJ1-2; 7 bases line up with TRBD1. The CDR3 has 14 amino acids. Per the germline V gene, CDR1 is MNHEY and CDR2 is SVGAGI. V trimming: 2 bases; J trimming: 4 bases; junction bases outside the gene matches: 4. CDR3 bases: TGTGCCAGCAGTTACGAGACAGGGAGCTATGGCTACACCTTC. Translating it yields CASSYETGSYGYTF.

This clonotype occurred many times. The chain links TRBV5-6 to TRBJ1-2; no reliable D call. Germline assignment: CDR1 SGHDT and CDR2 YYEEEE. The CDR3 is 12 amino acids. The germline V and J ends were trimmed by 2 bases and 1 base, with 3 bases remaining between them. CDR3: CASSFINYGYTF. DNA of the CDR3: TGTGCCAGCAGCTTTATTAACTATGGCTACACCTTC.

The table lists this clonotype with many counts. The genes are TRBV6-2 or TRBV6-3 and TRBJ1-6; no firm D call. Between the trimmed V and J ends, which lost 8 bases and 0 bases, there was a span of 14 bases. The germline V gene has CDR1 MNHEY and CDR2 SVGEGT. The CDR3 runs to 16 residues. This chain's CDR3 is CASDPFGSSYNSPLHF. The CDR3 DNA reads as TGTGCCAGCGATCCGTTCGGGAGCTCCTATAATTCACCCCTCCACTTT.

This chain connects TRBV6-5 to TRBJ1-1; D is undetermined. V shed 0 bases and J shed 1 base, with 6 bases lying between them. In germline, CDR1 is MNHEY, CDR2 SVGAGI. This CDR3 contains 14 residues. CDR3 amino acids: CASSYSIRNTEAFF. In nucleotides, the CDR3 is TGTGCCAGCAGTTACTCAATCAGGAACACTGAAGCTTTCTTT.

This clonotype was found many times. CDR3 loop: CASSLWGGLYTDTQYF. The DNA of the CDR3 is TGTGCCAGCAGTTTATGGGGGGGATTGTACACAGATACGCAGTATTTT. This chain joins TRBV27 and TRBJ2-3, with 7 bases identical to TRBD2. CDR3 size: 16 residues. The V gene's germline CDR1 is MNHEY and CDR2 SMNVEV (reference sequence). Losses at the gene ends were 1 base for V and 2 bases for J; bases not matched to a gene: 6.

This clonotype was recorded at least ten times. CDR3 residues: CASSLKGRGQPQHF. The CDR3 coding sequence is TGTGCCAGCAGCTTAAAGGGGAGGGGTCAGCCCCAGCATTTT. The genes are TRBV7-8 and TRBJ1-5; tentatively, D is TRBD1 (5 bases). Germline V gene sequence: CDR1 SGHVS, CDR2 FQNEAQ. This CDR3 region has 14 residues. V lost 2 bases and J lost 6, with 11 bases in between.

This clonotype was observed at least ten times. This sequence joins TRBV7-3 and TRBJ1-2, with D possibly matching TRBD1 (6 bases). Germline CDR1 reads SGHTA; CDR2 reads FQGTGA. The CDR3 is 13 amino acids. The ends were cut back, 2 bases at V and 8 bases at J, with 12 bases in the middle. The CDR3 nucleotides are TGTGCCAGCAGCTTAGTTTCAGGGGACGGCTACACCTTC. As protein: CASSLVSGDGYTF.

This clonotype was seen many times. The V call is TRBV7-8, the J call TRBJ2-4; 13 bases are shared with TRBD2. There are 16 residues in the CDR3. Germline V gene lookup returns CDR1 SGHVS and CDR2 FQNEAQ. V was clipped by 4 bases and J by 1 base; unmatched bases: 1. CDR3 nucleotides: TGTGCCAGCAGCTGGACTAGCGGGGGCGCCAAAAACATTCAGTACTTC. Its protein is CASSWTSGGAKNIQYF.

The chain employs TRBV9 and TRBJ2-5; possible D gene TRBD1, 6 bases. V was trimmed by 2 bases and J by 5 bases, leaving 16 bases between them. Germline assignment: CDR1 SGDLS and CDR2 YYNGEE. There are 15 residues in the CDR3. The CDR3 spells CASSVAGTSRETQYF. The CDR3 coding sequence is TGTGCCAGCAGCGTTGCCGGGACATCGAGGGAGACCCAGTACTTC.

This clonotype was counted a few times. The CDR3 nucleotides are TGTGCCAGCACCCCCTCGGGGCGGGTAAACACTGAAGCTTTCTTT. Translation gives CASTPSGRVNTEAFF. The chain recombines TRBV12-3 or TRBV12-4 with TRBJ1-1; D might be TRBD1 (5 bases). CDR3 length equals 15 residues. The germline V and J ends were trimmed by 7 bases and 2 bases, with 17 bases remaining between them.

There are many counts of this clonotype. The chain joins TRBV3-1 to TRBJ2-1; 14 bases map to TRBD2. Germline CDR1 reads LGHDT; CDR2 reads YNNKEL (reference sequence). Losses at the gene ends were 6 bases for V and 7 bases for J; bases not matched to a gene: 5. There are 15 residues in the CDR3. As DNA, the CDR3 is TGTGCCAGCAGTCCGGGACTAGCGGGAGTAAATGAGCAGTTCTTC. Its protein product is CASSPGLAGVNEQFF.

Ten or more counts support this clonotype. The chain uses TRBV7-2 and TRBJ2-5, with 7 bases that match TRBD1. Germline V gene lookup returns CDR1 SGHTA and CDR2 FQGNSA. The CDR3 totals 17 residues. The V segment lost 1 base and the J segment 4 bases; nucleotides outside the gene matches: 12. In nucleotides, the CDR3 is TGTGCCAGCAGCTTAGTCAAGGGGGCGAGGACGCGAGAGACCCAGTACTTC. Translation gives CASSLVKGARTRETQYF.

This clonotype was detected ten times or more. The J gene is TRBJ1-4, the V gene TRBV6-5; D remains ambiguous. Trimming pared 4 bases from V and 13 bases from J, leaving 22 bases between. The CDR3 spans 15 residues. CDR1 is MNHEY, CDR2 SVGAGI, per germline. CDR3: CASSFSQTPLRGLFF. CDR3 DNA: TGTGCCAGCAGTTTTTCACAGACACCTTTACGCGGACTGTTTTTT.